Following are 12 T cell receptor beta chains from one sample sequenced in a study of molecular identifiers for immune sequencing clone quantification. TCRdb used MiXCR to reprocess the PCR reads, holding one entry per CDR3 protein. This sample has approximately 630,000 distinct CDR3 sequences, with approximately 24% found just once. Sequenced: naive CD8+ T cells from blood, with Jurkat cell RNA spiked in. Subset: FACS-sorted CD8+CD4-CCR7+CD45RA+ naive T cells. The receptors were gathered from a human donor in good health. Some libraries in this study had Jurkat cell RNA spiked in.

In regard to this clonotype: Since a much larger clone is just one base distant, this may be a read error. V usage is TRBV6-2 or TRBV6-3 and J usage is TRBJ1-5; unclear D gene. The CDR3 extends over 15 amino acids. CDR1 is MNHEY, CDR2 SVGEGT, per germline. This chain's CDR3 is CASGYSPGSNQPQHF. DNA of the CDR3: TGTGCCAGCGGTTACTCTCCAGGTAGCAATCAGCCCCAGCATTTT.

This clonotype was found once. Its ends do not fully match the called genes, so a read error is possible. The genes are TRBV5-4 and TRBJ2-5; D is possibly TRBD1 (6 bases). In germline, CDR1 is SGHNT, CDR2 YYREEE (reference sequence). The CDR3 runs 14 residues. CDR3 coding DNA: TGCGCCAGCAGCTTGTGGGACACCCAAGAGACCCAGGACTTC. Protein sequence: CASSLWDTQETQDF.

The table lists this clonotype with many counts. The chain combines TRBV4-1 with TRBJ1-1; D is uncertain. The germline V gene has CDR1 MGHRA and CDR2 YSYEKL. This CDR3 is built from 14 residues. Trimming cost V 3 bases and J 3 bases, with 11 bases left between them. The CDR3 region has the DNA TGCGCCAGCAGCCATGGGCACAAGGACACTGAAGCTTTCTTT. Encoded protein: CASSHGHKDTEAFF.

This clonotype has just a few counts. The genes are TRBV9 and TRBJ2-2; 7 positions agree with TRBD1. This CDR3 region has 13 residues. V shed 5 bases, J shed 5 bases, and the junction held 3 bases outside the gene matches. Germline CDR1 reads SGDLS; CDR2 reads YYNGEE. CDR3 DNA sequence: TGTGCCAGCAGGACAGGGAAGACCGGGGAGCTGTTTTTT. Its translation is CASRTGKTGELFF.

The sample holds many counts of this clonotype. CDR3 amino acids: CASSQDRGTGPKSDTQYF. The CDR3, as DNA: TGTGCCAGCAGCCAAGATCGCGGGACAGGTCCAAAATCCGATACGCAGTATTTT. The chain employs TRBV3-1 and TRBJ2-3; 8 nucleotides match TRBD1. With 0 bases clipped from V and 6 bases from J, the junction kept 14 bases outside the gene matches. Germline V gene data show CDR1 as LGHDT and CDR2 as YNNKEL (reference sequence). This CDR3 has 18 amino acids.

Regarding this clonotype: A much larger clone sits a single nucleotide away, making a read error possible. The chain uses TRBV29-1 and TRBJ2-2, with D possibly being TRBD1 or TRBD2 (5 bases each). The CDR3 loop spans 15 amino acids. Trimming removed 6 bases from V and 6 bases from J, with 20 bases in between. Germline V gene data show CDR1 as SQVTM and CDR2 as ANQGSEA. CDR3 bases: TGCAGCGTCTACTCCGGGGCAGTGGAGCCCGGGGAGCTGTTTTTT. This translates into CSVYSGAVEPGELFF.

This clonotype was picked up many times. V usage is TRBV12-5 and J usage is TRBJ2-3, with TRBD2 as a possible D gene (5 bases). Trimming stripped 3 bases from V and 4 bases from J, with 11 bases between. This CDR3 has 14 residues. The germline V gene encodes CDR1 LGHNT and CDR2 FRNRAP. The DNA of the CDR3 is TGTGCTAGTGGTTTCGGGGAGAAGCCAGATACGCAGTATTTT. This sequence encodes CASGFGEKPDTQYF.

The chain has TRBV27 and TRBJ1-1, with unresolved D. This CDR3 region has 13 residues. Germline lookup yields CDR1 MNHEY and CDR2 SMNVEV (reference sequence). Trimming left V 4 bases short and J 7 bases short, with 13 bases between. The CDR3 DNA follows: TGTGCCAGCAGTTATCAGGCGTACGGTGAAGCTTTCTTT. Its translation is CASSYQAYGEAFF.

This chain uses TRBV4-1 with TRBJ1-6; maybe TRBD1 (5 bases). Per the germline V gene, CDR1 is MGHRA and CDR2 is YSYEKL. This CDR3 has 16 residues. V lost 2 bases and J 0 bases, leaving 8 bases between the germline ends. CDR3 coding DNA: TGCGCCAGCAGCCAACAGGGCAGCTCCTATAATTCACCCCTCCACTTT. Protein: CASSQQGSSYNSPLHF.

There are many counts of this clonotype. CDR3 sequence reads: CASSGRDGVYEQYF. The CDR3 DNA sequence: TGTGCCAGCAGTGGGCGGGACGGAGTCTACGAGCAGTACTTC. V and J are TRBV6-5 and TRBJ2-7; D may be TRBD2 (6 bases). Germline-derived CDR1 and CDR2 are MNHEY and SVGAGI. Trimming cost V 5 bases and J 3 bases, with 14 bases left between them. The CDR3 has 14 amino acids.

To note about this clonotype: Just one base apart from a much larger clone, this may be a read error. CDR3 region: CASTIQNRGSTDTQYF. CDR3 nucleotides: TGTGCCAGCACCATCCAGAACAGGGGAAGCACAGATACGCAGTATTTT. V usage is TRBV5-6 and J usage is TRBJ2-3; the match to TRBD1 covers 7 bases. The V segment lost 6 bases and the J segment 0 bases; nucleotides outside the gene matches: 10. Germline V CDR1 and CDR2: SGHDT, YYEEEE. The CDR3 consists of 16 residues.

The chain carries TRBV25-1 and TRBJ2-5, with D possibly TRBD1 on 5 matching bases. The V and J ends lost 4 bases and 3 bases respectively, with 15 bases between them. Germline V gene sequence: CDR1 MGHDK, CDR2 SYGVNS. CDR3 length: 15 residues. The CDR3 nucleotides read TGTGCCAGCAGTGCGCCAGGGAATGGCGAAGAGACCCAGTACTTC. This sequence encodes CASSAPGNGEETQYF. Full variable domain (missing parts from reference TRBV25-1 and TRBJ2-5): EADIYQTPRYLVIGTGKKITLECSQTMGHDKMYWYQQDPGMELHLIHYSYGVNSTEKGDLSSESTVSRIRTEHFPLTLESARPSHTSQYLCASSAPGNGEETQYFGPGTRLLVL.